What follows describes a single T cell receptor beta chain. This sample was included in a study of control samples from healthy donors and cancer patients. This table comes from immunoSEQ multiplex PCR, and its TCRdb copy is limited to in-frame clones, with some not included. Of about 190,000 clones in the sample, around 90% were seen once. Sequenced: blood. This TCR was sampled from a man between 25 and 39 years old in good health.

The CDR3 spells CAWSGGSYNEQFF. CDR3 nucleotide sequence: TGTGCCTGGAGCGGGGGGTCCTACAATGAGCAGTTCTTC. The chain carries TRBV30 and TRBJ2-1; 7 nucleotides agree with TRBD2. Germline loops: CDR1 GTSNPN, CDR2 SVGIG (reference sequence). J gave up 1 base and V 3 bases, and 0 bases lay outside the gene matches. CDR3 length: 13 residues.